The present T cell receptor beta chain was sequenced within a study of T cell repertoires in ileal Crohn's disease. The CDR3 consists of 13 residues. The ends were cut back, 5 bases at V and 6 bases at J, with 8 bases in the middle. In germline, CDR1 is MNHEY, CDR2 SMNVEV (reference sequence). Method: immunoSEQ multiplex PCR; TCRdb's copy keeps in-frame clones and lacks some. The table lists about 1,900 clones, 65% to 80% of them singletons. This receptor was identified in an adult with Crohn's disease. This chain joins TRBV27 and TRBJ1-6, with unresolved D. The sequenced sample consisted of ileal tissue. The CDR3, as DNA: TGTGCCAGCAGTACGTACAGTAATTCACCCCTCCACTTT. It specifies CASSTYSNSPLHF.